This TCR beta chain was obtained from a study of shared clonotypes between healthy human individuals. Template for every sorted-subset replicate PCR totaled about 0.2 ug DNA, 25,000 to 35,000 T cell genomes. Clones were sequenced by immunoSEQ multiplex PCR, and TCRdb holds only the in-frame ones, with some missing. The table shows 2 million or so clones, with about 95% occurring only once. The germline V gene has CDR1 SGDLS and CDR2 YYNGEE. Trimming cost V 0 bases and J 3 bases; bases outside gene matches: 4. The CDR3 has 15 amino acids. Naive CD8 cells were CD45RO-negative, positively selected for CCR7, excluding terminally differentiated effector memory CD45RA+ cells.

The chain combines TRBV9 with TRBJ2-7, with 9 bases that match TRBD2. Sequenced sample: naive CD8+ T cells sorted from blood. This clonotype originated in a young man in good health. The CDR3 protein is CASSVAGGGVYEQYF. The CDR3 nucleotides read TGTGCCAGCAGCGTAGCTGGCGGGGGGGTCTACGAGCAGTACTTC.